This paragraph covers one T cell receptor beta chain sequence. V lost 5 bases and J lost 1; bases outside the gene matches: 6. The germline V gene has CDR1 SGHTA and CDR2 FQGNSA. This CDR3 spans 15 amino acids. These data come from a study of blood T cells in healthy people across ages. Primers used in a second PCR of about 7 to 12 cycles were a sample-barcoded 5' primer and a J-beta primer mix. TCRdb analysed the 5' RACE reads with MiXCR anew, one entry per CDR3 protein. The data hold roughly 860,000 distinct CDR3 sequences, with approximately 65% observed a single time. The chain has TRBV7-2 and TRBJ2-5; 8 bases are a match to TRBD2. The sequenced sample consisted of blood. The receptor was derived from a man aged 25-45 years in good health. The CDR3 nucleotides are TGTGCCAGCAGCCAGAAAGCGGGGGTCCAAGAGACCCAGTACTTC. It specifies CASSQKAGVQETQYF.